The clone carrying this T cell receptor (beta chain) was observed once. The data originate from a study of blood T cell repertoires in COVID-19. Germline V CDR1 and CDR2: MNHEY, SVGAGI. This CDR3 is built from 14 residues. Trimming left V 6 bases short and J 0 bases short, with 11 bases between. Sequencing used immunoSEQ multiplex PCR; TCRdb keeps in-frame clones, though not all of them. Counted here are around 150,000 clones, more than 75% occurring once; the ten biggest clones make up 6%. Participants were aged roughly 18 to 89 years, lived in roughly 25 US areas, and enrolled virtually. The clonotype comes from a man aged 40-49 years who had recovered from COVID-19. The rearrangement joins TRBV6-5 to TRBJ1-2; a possible D gene is TRBD1 (6 bases). The sample consisted of PBMCs or T cells enriched from blood (not recorded which). CDR3 nucleotide sequence: TGTGCCAGCAGAAACAGGGACCCTAACTATGGCTACACCTTC. Translation gives CASRNRDPNYGYTF.